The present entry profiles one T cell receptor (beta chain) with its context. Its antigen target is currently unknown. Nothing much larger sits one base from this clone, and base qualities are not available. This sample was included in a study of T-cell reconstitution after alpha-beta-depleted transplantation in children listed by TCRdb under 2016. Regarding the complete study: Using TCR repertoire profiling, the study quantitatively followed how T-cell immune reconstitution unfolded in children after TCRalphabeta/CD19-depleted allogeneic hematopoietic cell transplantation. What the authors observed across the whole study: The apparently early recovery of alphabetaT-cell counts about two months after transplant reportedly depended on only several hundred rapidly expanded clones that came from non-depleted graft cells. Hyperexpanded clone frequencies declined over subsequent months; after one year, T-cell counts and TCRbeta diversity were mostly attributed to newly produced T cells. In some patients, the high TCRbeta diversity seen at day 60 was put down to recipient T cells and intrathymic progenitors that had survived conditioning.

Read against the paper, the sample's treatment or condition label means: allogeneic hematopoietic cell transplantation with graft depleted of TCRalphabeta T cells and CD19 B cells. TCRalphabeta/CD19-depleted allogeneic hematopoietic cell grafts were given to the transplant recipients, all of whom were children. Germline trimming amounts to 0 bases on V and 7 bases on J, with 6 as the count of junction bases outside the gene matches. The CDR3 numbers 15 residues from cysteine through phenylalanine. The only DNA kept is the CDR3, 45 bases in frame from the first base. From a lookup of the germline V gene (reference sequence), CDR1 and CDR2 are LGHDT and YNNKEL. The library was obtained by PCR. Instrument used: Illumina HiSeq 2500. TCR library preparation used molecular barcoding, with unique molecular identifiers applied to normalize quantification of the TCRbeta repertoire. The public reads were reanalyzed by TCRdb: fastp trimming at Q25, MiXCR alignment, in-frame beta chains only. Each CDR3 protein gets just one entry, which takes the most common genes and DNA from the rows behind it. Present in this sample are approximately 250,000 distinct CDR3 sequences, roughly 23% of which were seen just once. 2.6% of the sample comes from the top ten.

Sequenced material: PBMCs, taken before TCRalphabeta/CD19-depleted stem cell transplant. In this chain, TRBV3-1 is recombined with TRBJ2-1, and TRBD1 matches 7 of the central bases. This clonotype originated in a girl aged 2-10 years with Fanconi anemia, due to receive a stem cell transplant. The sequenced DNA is TGTGCCAGCAGCCAAGAATACGGGACAGTTAATGAGCAGTTCTTC. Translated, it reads CASSQEYGTVNEQFF.